This T cell receptor (beta chain) comes out of a study of a mutant IDH1 vaccine in newly diagnosed glioma. The assay was immunoSEQ multiplex PCR, and TCRdb's table has in-frame clones only and misses some. Among more than 25,000 clones listed, about three quarters were seen once. Worth noting for this clone: Antigen specificity is unknown.

Time point defined: week 5, during vaccination. It was 300 ug of mutant IDH1 20-mer peptide that made up each vaccine dose, given with topical imiquimod. Trimming stripped 4 bases from V and 5 bases from J, with 13 bases between. CDR3 size: 14 residues. Germline loops: CDR1 SGHAT, CDR2 FQNNGV. V and J are TRBV11-2 and TRBJ2-3; D not resolved. This receptor was identified in a middle-aged man with glioma. The starting material was PBMCs, obtained from a glioma patient whose treatment included an IDH1 peptide vaccine. CDR3 sequence reads: CASSSTPMIDTQYF. The CDR3 nucleotides are TGTGCCAGCAGCTCCACACCGATGATAGATACGCAGTATTTT.